This TCR beta chain was found in a study of blood T cells in healthy people across ages. A second PCR, run for 7 to 11 cycles, used a sample-barcoded 5' primer plus a J-beta primer mix. MiXCR was run by TCRdb on the 5' RACE reads, yielding one entry per CDR3 protein. Found here are 1,500,000 or so distinct CDR3 sequences, roughly 43% of them singletons; the top ten hold under 5%. Note on this clonotype: Its antigen is not identified.

Total RNA extraction produced at least 6 micrograms (per sample) for the study. Study-level points and caveats: It was held that the diversity estimates obtained from one million T cells were underestimates. A strong correlation between TCR beta diversity and naive T cell percentage was seen.

This sequence originates from a woman aged 18-29 years in good health. The sequenced sample was blood.

The CDR3, as DNA: TGTGCCAGCAGCGCAACCGGGACTAGCGTCTCTGGGGCCAACGTCCTGACTTTC. Its translation: CASSATGTSVSGANVLTF. The V and J genes are TRBV9 and TRBJ2-6, with 10 bases identical to TRBD2. Germline V gene lookup returns CDR1 SGDLS and CDR2 YYNGEE. J was trimmed by 0 bases and V by 3 bases; bases with no gene match: 6. This CDR3 spans 18 amino acids.